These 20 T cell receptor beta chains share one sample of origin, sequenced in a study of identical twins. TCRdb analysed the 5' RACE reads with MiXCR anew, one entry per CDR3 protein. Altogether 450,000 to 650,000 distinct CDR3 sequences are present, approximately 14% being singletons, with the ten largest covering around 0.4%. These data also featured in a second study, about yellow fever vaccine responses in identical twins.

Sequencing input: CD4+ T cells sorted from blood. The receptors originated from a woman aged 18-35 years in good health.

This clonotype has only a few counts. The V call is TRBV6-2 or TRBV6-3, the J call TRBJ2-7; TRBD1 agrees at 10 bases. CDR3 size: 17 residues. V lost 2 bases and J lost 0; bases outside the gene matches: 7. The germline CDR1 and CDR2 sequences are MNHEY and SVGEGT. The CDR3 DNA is TGTGCCAGCAGTTACGCATCCGGGACAGGGGCCTCCTACGAGCAGTACTTC. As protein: CASSYASGTGASYEQYF.

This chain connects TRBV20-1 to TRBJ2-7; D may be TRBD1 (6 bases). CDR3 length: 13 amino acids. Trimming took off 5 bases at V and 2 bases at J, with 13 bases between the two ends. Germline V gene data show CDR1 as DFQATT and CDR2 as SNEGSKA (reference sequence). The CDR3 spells CSAFLRGTYEQYF. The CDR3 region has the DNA TGCAGTGCTTTCCTCAGGGGCACCTACGAGCAGTACTTC.

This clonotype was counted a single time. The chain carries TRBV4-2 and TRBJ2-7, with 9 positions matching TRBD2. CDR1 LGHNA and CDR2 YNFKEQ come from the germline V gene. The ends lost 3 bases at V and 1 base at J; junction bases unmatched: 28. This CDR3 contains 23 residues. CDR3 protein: CASSHPGPDSKDMREGRSYEQYF. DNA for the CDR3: TGTGCCAGCAGCCACCCCGGCCCGGACAGTAAGGATATGCGGGAGGGCCGGTCCTACGAGCAGTACTTC.

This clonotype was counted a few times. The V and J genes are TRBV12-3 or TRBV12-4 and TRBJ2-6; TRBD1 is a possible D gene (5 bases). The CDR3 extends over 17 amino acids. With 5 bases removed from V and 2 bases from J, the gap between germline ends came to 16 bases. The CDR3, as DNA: TGTGCCAGCAGTCACAGACAGACTGGCACTGGGGCCAACGTCCTGACTTTC. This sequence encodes CASSHRQTGTGANVLTF.

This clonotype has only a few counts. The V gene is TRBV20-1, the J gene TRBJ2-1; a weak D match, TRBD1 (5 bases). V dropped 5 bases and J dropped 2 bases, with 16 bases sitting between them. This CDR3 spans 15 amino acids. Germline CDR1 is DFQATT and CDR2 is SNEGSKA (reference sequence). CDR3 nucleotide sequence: TGCAGTGCTCAGCTGAGGTTGGGGCCCTACAATGAGCAGTTCTTC. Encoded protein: CSAQLRLGPYNEQFF.

CDR3 loop: CSVAPQGPETQYF. CDR3 coding DNA: TGCAGCGTTGCCCCACAGGGGCCAGAGACCCAGTACTTC. The V gene is TRBV29-1, the J gene TRBJ2-5; 7 nucleotides align to TRBD1. Germline loops: CDR1 SQVTM, CDR2 ANQGSEA. CDR3 length: 13 residues. V lost 4 bases, J lost 4 bases, and 6 bases stayed unmatched.

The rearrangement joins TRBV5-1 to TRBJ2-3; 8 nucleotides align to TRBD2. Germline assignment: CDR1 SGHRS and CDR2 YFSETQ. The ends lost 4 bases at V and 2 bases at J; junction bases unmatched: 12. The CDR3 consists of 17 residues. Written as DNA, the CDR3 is TGCGCCAGCAGCCCCCTCTTCGCGGGAGGCCTCACAGATACGCAGTATTTT. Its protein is CASSPLFAGGLTDTQYF.

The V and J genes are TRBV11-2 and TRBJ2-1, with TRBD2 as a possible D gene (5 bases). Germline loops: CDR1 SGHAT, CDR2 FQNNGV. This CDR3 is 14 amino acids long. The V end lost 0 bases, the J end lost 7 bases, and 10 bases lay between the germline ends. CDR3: CASSLDSWENEQFF. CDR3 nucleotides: TGTGCCAGCAGCTTAGATTCCTGGGAGAATGAGCAGTTCTTC. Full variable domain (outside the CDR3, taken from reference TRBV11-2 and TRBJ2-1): EAGVAQSPRYKIIEKRQSVAFWCNPISGHATLYWYQQILGQGPKLLIQFQNNGVVDDSQLPKDRFSAERLKGVDSTLKIQPAKLEDSAVYLCASSLDSWENEQFFGPGTRLTVL.

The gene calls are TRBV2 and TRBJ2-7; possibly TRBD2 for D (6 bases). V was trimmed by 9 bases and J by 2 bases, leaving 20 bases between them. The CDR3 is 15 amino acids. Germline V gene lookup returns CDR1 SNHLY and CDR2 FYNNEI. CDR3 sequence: CASWAGGTRTYEQYF. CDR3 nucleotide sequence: TGTGCCAGTTGGGCCGGCGGGACCCGAACCTACGAGCAGTACTTC.

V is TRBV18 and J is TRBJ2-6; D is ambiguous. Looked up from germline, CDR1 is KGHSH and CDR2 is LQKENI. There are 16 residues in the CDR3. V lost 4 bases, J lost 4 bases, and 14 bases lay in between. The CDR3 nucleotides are TGTGCCAGCTCACTCGCCGTGGCGCAAGGGGCCAACGTCCTGACTTTC. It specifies CASSLAVAQGANVLTF.

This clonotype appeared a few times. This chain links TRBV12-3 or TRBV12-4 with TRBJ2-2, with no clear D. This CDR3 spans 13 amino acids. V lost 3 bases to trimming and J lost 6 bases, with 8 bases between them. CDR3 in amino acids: CASSFKVPGELFF. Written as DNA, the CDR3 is TGTGCCAGCAGTTTCAAGGTTCCCGGGGAGCTGTTTTTT.

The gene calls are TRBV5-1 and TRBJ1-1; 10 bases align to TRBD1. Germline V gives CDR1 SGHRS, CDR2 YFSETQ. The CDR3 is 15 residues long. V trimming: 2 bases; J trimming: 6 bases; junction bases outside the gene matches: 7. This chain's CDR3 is CASSFQPGTGAEAFF. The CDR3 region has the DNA TGCGCCAGCAGCTTTCAACCCGGGACAGGGGCTGAAGCTTTCTTT.

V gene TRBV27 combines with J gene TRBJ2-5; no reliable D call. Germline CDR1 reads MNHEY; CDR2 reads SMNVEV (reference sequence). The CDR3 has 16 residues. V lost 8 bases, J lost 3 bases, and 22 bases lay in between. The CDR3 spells CASRKAHSLGEETQYF. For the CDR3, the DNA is TGTGCCAGCCGGAAAGCCCACAGCTTAGGTGAAGAGACCCAGTACTTC.

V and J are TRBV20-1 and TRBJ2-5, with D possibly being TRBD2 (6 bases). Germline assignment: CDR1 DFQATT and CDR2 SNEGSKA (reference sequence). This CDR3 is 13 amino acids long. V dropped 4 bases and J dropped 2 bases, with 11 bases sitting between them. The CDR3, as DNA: TGCAGTGCTATCAACGGACTACAAGAGACCCAGTACTTC. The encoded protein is CSAINGLQETQYF.

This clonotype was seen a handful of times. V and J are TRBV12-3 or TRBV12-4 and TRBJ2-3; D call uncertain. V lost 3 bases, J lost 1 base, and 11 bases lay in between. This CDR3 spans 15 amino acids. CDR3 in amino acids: CASSFLRQGTDTQYF. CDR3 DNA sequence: TGTGCCAGCAGTTTTCTACGGCAGGGCACAGATACGCAGTATTTT.

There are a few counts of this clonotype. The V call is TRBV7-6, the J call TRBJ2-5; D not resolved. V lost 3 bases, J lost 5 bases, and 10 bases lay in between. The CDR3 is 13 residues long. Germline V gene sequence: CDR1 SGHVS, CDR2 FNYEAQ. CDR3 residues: CASSLSFRETQYF. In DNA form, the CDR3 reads TGTGCCAGCAGCTTGTCCTTTCGGGAGACCCAGTACTTC.

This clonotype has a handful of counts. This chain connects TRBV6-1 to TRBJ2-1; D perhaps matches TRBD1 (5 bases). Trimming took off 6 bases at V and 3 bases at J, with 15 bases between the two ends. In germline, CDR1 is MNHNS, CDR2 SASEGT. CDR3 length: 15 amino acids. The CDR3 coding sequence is TGTGCCAGCAGGGGCCAGGTCAGGGACTACAATGAGCAGTTCTTC. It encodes CASRGQVRDYNEQFF.

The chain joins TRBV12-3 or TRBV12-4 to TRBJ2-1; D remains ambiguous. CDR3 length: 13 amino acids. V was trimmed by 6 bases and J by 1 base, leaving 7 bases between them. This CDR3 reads CASRPGSYNEQFF. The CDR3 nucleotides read TGTGCCAGCAGGCCAGGTTCCTACAATGAGCAGTTCTTC.

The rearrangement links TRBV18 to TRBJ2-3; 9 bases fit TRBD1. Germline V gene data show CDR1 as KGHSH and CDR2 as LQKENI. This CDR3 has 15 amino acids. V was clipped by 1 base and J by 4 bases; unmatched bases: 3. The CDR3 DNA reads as TGTGCCAGCTCACCACAAACAGGGGGCGCAGATACGCAGTATTTT. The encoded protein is CASSPQTGGADTQYF.

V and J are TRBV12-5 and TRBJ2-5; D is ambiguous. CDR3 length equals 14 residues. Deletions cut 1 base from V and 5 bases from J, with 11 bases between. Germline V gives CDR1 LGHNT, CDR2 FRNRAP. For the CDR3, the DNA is TGTGCTAGTGGTTTGGCCCGGTTTTCCGAGACCCAGTACTTC. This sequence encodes CASGLARFSETQYF.